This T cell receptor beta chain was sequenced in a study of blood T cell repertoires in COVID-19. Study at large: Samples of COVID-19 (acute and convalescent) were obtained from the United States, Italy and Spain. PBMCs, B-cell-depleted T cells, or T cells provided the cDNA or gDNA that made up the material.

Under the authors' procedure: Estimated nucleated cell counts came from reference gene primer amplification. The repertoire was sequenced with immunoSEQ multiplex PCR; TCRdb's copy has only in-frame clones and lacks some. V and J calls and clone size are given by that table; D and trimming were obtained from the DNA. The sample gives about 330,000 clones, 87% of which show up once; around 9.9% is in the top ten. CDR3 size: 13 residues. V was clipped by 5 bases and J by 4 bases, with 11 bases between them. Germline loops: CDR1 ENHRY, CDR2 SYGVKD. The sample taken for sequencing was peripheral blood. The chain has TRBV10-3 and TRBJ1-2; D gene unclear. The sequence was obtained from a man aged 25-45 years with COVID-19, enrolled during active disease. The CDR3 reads CAISNMEAYGYTF. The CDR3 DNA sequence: TGTGCCATCAGTAATATGGAGGCCTATGGCTACACCTTC.